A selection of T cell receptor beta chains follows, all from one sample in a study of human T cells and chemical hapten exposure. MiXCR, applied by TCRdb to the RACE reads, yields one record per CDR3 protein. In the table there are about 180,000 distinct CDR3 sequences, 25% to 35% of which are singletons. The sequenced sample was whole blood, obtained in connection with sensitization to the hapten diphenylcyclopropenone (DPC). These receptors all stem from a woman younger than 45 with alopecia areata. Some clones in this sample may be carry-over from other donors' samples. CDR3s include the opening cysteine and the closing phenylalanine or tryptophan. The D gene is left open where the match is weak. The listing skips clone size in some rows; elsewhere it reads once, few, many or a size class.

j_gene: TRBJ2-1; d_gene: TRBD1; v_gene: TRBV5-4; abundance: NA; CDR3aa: CASSETGGSYNEQFF; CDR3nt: TGTGCCAGCAGCGAGACAGGGGGCTCCTACAATGAGCAGTTCTTC
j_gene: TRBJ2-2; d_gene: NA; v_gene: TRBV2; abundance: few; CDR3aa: CASNQGNGELFF; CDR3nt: TGTGCCAGCAACCAGGGAAACGGGGAGCTGTTTTTT
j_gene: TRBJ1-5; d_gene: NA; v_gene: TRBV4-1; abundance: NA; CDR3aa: CASSQDQSGPSGAQPQHF; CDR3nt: TGCGCCAGCAGCCAAGACCAGTCCGGGCCGAGTGGGGCTCAGCCCCAGCATTTT
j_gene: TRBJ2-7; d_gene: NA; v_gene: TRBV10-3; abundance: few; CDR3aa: CAISAVLHEQYF; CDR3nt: TGTGCCATCAGCGCGGTCCTGCACGAGCAGTACTTC
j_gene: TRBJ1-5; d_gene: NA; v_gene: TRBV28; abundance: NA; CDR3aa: CASSFVGTSSNQPQHF; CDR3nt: TGTGCCAGCAGTTTTGTAGGGACGAGTAGCAATCAGCCCCAGCATTTT
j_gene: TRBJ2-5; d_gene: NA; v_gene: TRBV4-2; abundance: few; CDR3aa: CASSQSTRHETQYF; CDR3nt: TGTGCCAGCAGCCAGTCGACTCGCCATGAGACCCAGTACTTC
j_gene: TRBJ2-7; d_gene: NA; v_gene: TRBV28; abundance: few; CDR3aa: CASRTVGASSYEQYF; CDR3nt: TGTGCCAGCAGAACGGTAGGGGCCAGCTCCTACGAGCAGTACTTC
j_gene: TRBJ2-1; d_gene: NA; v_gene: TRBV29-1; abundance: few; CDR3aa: CSVVGGADTYNEQFF; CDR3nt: TGCAGCGTTGTTGGGGGAGCGGATACCTACAATGAGCAGTTCTTC
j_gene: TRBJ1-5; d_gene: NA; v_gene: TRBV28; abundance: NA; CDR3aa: CASSLSGTRVVWNQPQHF; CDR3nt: TGTGCCAGCAGTTTATCCGGGACTAGAGTTGTCTGGAACCAGCCCCAGCATTTT
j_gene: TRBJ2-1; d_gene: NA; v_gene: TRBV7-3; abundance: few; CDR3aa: CASSLESGLLQFF; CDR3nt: TGTGCCAGCAGCTTAGAATCGGGCCTGCTCCAGTTCTTC
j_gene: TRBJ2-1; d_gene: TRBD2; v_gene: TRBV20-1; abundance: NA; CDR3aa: CSAIPAGSSYNEQFF; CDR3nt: TGCAGTGCAATCCCAGCGGGGAGCTCCTACAATGAGCAGTTCTTC
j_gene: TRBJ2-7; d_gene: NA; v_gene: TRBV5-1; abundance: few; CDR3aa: CASSSISTRDRWYEQYF; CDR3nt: TGCGCCAGCAGCTCCATATCCACGCGGGACAGATGGTACGAGCAGTACTTC
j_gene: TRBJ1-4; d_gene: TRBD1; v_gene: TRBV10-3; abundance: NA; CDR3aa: CAISESTGRTTNEKLFF; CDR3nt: TGTGCCATCAGTGAGTCGACAGGGCGAACAACTAATGAAAAACTGTTTTTT
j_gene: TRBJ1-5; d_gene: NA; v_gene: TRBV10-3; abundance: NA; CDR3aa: CAITQGEDQPQHF; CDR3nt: TGTGCCATCACACAGGGAGAGGATCAGCCCCAGCATTTT
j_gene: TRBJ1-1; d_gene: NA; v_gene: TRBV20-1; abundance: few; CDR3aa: CSARDRTDTEAFF; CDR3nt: TGCAGTGCTAGAGATCGGACAGACACTGAAGCTTTCTTT
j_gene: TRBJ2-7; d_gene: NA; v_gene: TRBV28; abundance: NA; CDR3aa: CASSLYQYEQYF; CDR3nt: TGTGCCAGCAGTTTATATCAATACGAGCAGTACTTC
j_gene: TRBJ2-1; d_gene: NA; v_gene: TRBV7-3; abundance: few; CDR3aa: CASSLMGSEQFF; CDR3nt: TGTGCCAGCAGCTTAATGGGCAGTGAGCAGTTCTTC
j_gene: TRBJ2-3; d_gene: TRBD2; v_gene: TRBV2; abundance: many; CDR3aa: CANTGTSGEDTQYF; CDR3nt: TGTGCCAACACTGGGACTAGCGGGGAAGATACGCAGTATTTT
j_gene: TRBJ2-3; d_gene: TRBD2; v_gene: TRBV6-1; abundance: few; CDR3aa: CASRSAGGNLF; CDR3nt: TGTGCCAGCAGGTCCGCGGGAGGGAATCTCTTT
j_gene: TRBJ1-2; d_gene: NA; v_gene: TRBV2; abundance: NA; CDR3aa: CASSYGTQGYTF; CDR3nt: TGTGCCAGCAGCTATGGGACTCAGGGCTACACCTTC
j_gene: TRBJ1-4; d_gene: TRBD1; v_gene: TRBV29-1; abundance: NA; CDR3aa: CSIYRGSNEKLFF; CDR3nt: TGCAGCATATACAGGGGATCTAATGAAAAACTGTTTTTT
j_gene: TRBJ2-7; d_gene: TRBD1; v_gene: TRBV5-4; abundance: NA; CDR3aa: CASRPGTGGYEQYF; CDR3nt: TGTGCCAGCAGACCCGGGACAGGAGGCTACGAGCAGTACTTC
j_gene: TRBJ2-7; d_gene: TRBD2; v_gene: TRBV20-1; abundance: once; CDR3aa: CSARSGTSGRAYEQYF; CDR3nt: TGCAGTGCGCGATCCGGGACTAGCGGGAGGGCTTACGAGCAGTACTTC